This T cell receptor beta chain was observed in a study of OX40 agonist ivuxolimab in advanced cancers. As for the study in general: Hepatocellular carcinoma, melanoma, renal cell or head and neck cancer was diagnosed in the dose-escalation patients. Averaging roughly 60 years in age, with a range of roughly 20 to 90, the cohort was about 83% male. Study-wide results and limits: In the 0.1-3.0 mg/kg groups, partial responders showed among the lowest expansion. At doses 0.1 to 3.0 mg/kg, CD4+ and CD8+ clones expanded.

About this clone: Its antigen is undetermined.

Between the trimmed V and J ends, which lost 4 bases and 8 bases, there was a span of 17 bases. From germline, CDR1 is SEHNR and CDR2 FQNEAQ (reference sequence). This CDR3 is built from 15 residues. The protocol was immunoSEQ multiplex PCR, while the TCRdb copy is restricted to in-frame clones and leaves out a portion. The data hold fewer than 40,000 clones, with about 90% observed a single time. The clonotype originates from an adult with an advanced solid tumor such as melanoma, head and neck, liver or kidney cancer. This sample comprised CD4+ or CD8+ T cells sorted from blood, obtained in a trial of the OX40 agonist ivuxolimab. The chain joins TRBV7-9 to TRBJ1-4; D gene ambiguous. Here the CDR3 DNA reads TGTGCCAGCAGCTCCTTTTGGGGAGGGAACGAAAAACTGTTTTTT. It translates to CASSSFWGGNEKLFF.